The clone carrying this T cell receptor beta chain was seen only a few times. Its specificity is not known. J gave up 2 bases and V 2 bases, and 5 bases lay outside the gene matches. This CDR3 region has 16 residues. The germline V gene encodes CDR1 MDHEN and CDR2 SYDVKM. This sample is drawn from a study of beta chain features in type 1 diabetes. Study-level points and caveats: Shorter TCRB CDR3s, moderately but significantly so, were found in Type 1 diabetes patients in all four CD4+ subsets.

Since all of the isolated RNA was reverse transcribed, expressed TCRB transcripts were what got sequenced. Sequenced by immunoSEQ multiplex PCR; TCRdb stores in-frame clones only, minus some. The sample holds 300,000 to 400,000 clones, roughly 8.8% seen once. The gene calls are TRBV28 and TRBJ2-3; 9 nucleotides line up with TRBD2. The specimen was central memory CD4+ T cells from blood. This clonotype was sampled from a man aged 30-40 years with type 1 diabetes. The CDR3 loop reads CASSLGGGASTDTQYF. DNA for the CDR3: TGTGCCAGCAGTTTAGGCGGGGGGGCCTCCACAGATACGCAGTATTTT.